This T cell receptor (beta chain) came from a study of regulatory T cells in long-lasting Graves disease. Time point meaning: newly diagnosed GD, antithyroid drugs for less than 3 months. The TCR library was prepared using RNA isolated from PBMCs. Graves' disease was diagnosed by American Thyroid Association guidelines. Germline lookup yields CDR1 SEHNR and CDR2 FQNEAQ (reference sequence). V dropped 6 bases and J dropped 9 bases, with 17 bases sitting between them. This CDR3 has 13 residues. iRepertoire HTBI primers and Arm-PCR of CDR3 regions built TCR beta libraries. TCRdb itself ran the multiplex PCR reads through MiXCR, one entry per CDR3 protein. The sample includes about 460,000 distinct CDR3 sequences, 14% of them seen just once. In this sample, this clonotype turned up many times. These sequences were also reported in another study, on T cells in Graves' hyperthyroidism and ophthalmopathy. In that study: Diagnoses used clinical symptoms, serum thyroxine and TRAb, thyroid ultrasound and orbital computed tomography.

This chain links TRBV7-9 with TRBJ2-5; D might be TRBD2 (5 bases). This sequence was found in a woman aged 50 to 60 with Graves disease. This sample comprised peripheral blood mononuclear cells (PBMCs), obtained at new diagnosis, from a patient treated with antithyroid drugs. The CDR3 nucleotides are TGTGCCAGCAGTCCTAACGAGGGTGATTCCCAGTACTTC. This gives the protein CASSPNEGDSQYF.